Given below is one T cell receptor (beta chain) in context. The target antigen is unknown. The source of the sample is a study of identical twins. Notes on the study in general: Twins' surplus sharing was weaker for beta out-of-frame sequences. Memory repertoires lacked the insertion deficit that abundant cord blood beta clonotypes showed. Within twin pairs, the out-of-frame alpha sequences they shared showed excess low generation probability.

Unique molecular identifiers were present on the cDNA, which also gained a universal primer site by template switching. In TCRdb, the 5' RACE reads were re-called with MiXCR into one record per CDR3 protein. The table includes a few hundred thousand distinct CDR3 sequences, approximately 15% detected once. The CDR3 is 14 residues long. With V trimmed by 6 bases and J by 9 bases, 8 bases remained unmatched. The data were also submitted as part of a second study, on yellow fever vaccine responses in identical twins.

The receptor was isolated from a woman younger than 35 in good health. Sequenced: CD4+ T cells sorted from blood. This chain uses TRBV12-3 or TRBV12-4 with TRBJ1-6; 7 nucleotides align to TRBD1. This CDR3 is CASSTTGYGSPLHF. CDR3 nucleotides: TGTGCCAGCAGCACGACAGGGTACGGTTCACCCCTCCACTTT.